This T cell receptor (beta chain) was identified during a study of T cell clones after liver transplantation. The overall study: A pre-transplant mixed lymphocyte reaction with TCRbeta sequencing defined graft-donor-reactive clones followed in post-transplant blood.

The CDR3 has 15 amino acids. V was pared by 3 bases and J by 1 base, with 9 bases between. Germline CDR1 reads KGHSH; CDR2 reads LQKENI. Concerning this clone itself: As yet, its antigen is unknown.

Broader study findings: A larger donor-reactive than third-party decline suggested partial antigen-specific deletion. Migration into the graft, not deletion, may explain lost graft donor-reactive T cells.

Sorting of unstimulated PBMCs yielded separate CD3+CD4+ and CD3+CD8+ fractions. The repertoire was sequenced with immunoSEQ multiplex PCR; TCRdb's copy has only in-frame clones and lacks some. The sample has more than 65,000 clones, approximately 80% seen once; the top ten hold approximately 0.8%. This clonotype originated in a human patient who received a liver transplant. Some T cells may be transferred from the graft donor. The sequencing here drew on CD4+ T cells from blood, taken 12 months after liver transplant. V usage is TRBV18 and J usage is TRBJ1-4; D not certain. The DNA for the CDR3 is TGTGCCAGCTCACCGTCGGCGGAAACTAATGAAAAACTGTTTTTT. As protein: CASSPSAETNEKLFF.